The source of this T cell receptor (beta chain) is a study of PD-L1 blockade in urothelial cancer. Across the whole study: Patients' prior chemotherapy regimens numbered 0 to 3.

Synthetic TCR analog templates were spiked into each PCR. TCRdb's table, derived via immunoSEQ multiplex PCR, lists solely in-frame clones and lacks some. The sample has 50,000 to 55,000 clones, 70% to 80% seen once. The study, taken as a whole, reports: Tumor-associated blood clones were expanded more by durable-benefit patients at 3 weeks.

Deletions cut 6 bases from V and 5 bases from J, with 6 bases between. The CDR3 contains 11 residues. Looked up from germline, CDR1 is KGHSH and CDR2 is LQKENI. This clone showed up just a few times. The antigen is undetermined. Each individual provided 1 to 8 samples (taken pretreatment and on-treatment). The source was PBMCs, collected around atezolizumab (anti-PD-L1) treatment. This TCR was sampled from a man in his sixties or seventies with urothelial cancer. The chain carries TRBV18 and TRBJ2-3; possible D gene TRBD1, 6 bases. This CDR3 reads CASSTGDTQYF. In DNA, the CDR3 is TGTGCCAGCTCGACAGGAGATACGCAGTATTTT.